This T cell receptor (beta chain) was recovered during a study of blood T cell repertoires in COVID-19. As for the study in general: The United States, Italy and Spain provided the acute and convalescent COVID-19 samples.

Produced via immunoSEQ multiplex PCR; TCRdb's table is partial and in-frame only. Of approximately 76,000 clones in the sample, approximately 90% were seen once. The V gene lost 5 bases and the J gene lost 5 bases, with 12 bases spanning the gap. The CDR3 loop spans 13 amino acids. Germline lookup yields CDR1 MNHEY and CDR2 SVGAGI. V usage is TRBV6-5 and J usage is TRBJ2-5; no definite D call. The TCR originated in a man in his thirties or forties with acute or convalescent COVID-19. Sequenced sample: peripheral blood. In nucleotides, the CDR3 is TGTGCCAGCAGTCACTTAAGCGTCGAGACCCAGTACTTC. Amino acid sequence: CASSHLSVETQYF.